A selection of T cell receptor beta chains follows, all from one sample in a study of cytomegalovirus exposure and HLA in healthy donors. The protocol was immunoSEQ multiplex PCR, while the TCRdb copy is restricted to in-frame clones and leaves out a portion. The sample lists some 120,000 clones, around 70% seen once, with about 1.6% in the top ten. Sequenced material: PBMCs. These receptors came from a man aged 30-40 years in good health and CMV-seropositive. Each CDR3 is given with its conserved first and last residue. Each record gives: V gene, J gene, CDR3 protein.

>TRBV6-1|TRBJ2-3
CASTLGGDTQYF
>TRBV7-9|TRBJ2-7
CASSRTTSGSSYEQYF
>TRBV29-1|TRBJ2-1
CSVEKAGAIYNEQFF
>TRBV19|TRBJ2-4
CASSIGQILAKNIQYF
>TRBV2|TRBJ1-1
CASSDLAQGHGMAFF
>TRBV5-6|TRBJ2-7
CASSLPQAEQYF
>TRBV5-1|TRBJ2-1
CASTGEITYNEQFF
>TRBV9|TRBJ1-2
CASSKAEGAYGYTF
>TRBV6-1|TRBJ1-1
CASSEAGENTEAFF
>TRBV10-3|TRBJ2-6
CAIRDRGPGANVLTF
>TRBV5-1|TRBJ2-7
CASSLGPSTTGFYEQYF
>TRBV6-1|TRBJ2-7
CASSETGVPYEQYF
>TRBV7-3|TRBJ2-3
CASSLGGFLTDTQYF
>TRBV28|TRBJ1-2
CASSGQGAVGYGYTF
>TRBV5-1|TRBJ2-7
CASSLVGQGYEQYF
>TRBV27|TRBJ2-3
CASSLTGVPDTQYF
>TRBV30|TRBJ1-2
CAWRRGQAYGYTF
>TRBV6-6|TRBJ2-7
CASSYGNSYEQYF
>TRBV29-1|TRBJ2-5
CSVGGQAIEQETQYF
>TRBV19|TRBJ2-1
CASSTPGLARNEQFF
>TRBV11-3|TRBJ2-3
CASSLGQGTDTQYF
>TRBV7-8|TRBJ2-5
CASSLALLAGVEETQYF
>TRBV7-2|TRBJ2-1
CASSATPGTSRQFF
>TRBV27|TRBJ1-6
CASSWDKGYSPLHF
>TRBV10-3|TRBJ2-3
CAIRNKTQGSSTDTQYF
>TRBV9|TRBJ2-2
CASKGSAGGELFF
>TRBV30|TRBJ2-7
CAWSLGRTSGRLSAYEQYF
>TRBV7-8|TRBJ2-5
CASSLEGLAGVETQYF
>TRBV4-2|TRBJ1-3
CASSSDRLSGNTIYF
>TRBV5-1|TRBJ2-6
CASSLVGGTESPGANVLTF
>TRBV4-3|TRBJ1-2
CASSQDGTGALLNYGYTF
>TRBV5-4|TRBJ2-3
CASSLGAGVSTDTQYF
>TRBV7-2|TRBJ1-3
CASTEQGSSGNTIYF
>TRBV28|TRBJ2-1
CASSFPGLAGSREQFF
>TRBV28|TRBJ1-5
CASSLSQPQHF
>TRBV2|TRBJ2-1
CASTLLAGGPNEQFF
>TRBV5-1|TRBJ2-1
CASSKGGSSYNEQFF
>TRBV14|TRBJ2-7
CASSTSESYEQYF
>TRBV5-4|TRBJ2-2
CASSFETGGIGELFF
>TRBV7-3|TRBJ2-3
CASSLNAGGYTDTQYF
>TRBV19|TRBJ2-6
CASSPPQYSGANVLTF
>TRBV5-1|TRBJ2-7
CASSFGSGRPSQYF
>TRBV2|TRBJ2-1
CASSETRLVNEQFF
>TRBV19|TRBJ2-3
CASSIRTGTDTQYF
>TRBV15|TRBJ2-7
CATSRGLFSGQGDEQYF
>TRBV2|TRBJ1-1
CASSGMAGGNTEAFF
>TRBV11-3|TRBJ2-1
CASSVTSGTNEQFF
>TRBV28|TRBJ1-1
CASGIVGGETEAFF